These 6 T cell receptor beta chains share one sample of origin, sequenced in a study of shared clonotypes between healthy human individuals. Repertoires were generated with immunoSEQ multiplex PCR, while TCRdb's copy carries only in-frame clones and drops some. Among some 700,000 clones, about 90% were seen once, and the ten largest hold 30% to 40%. Material for sequencing was memory CD8+ T cells from PBMCs. The sample's subset: CD45RO+ cells pooled with CCR7-negative TemRA cells. The receptor set was obtained from a man younger than 35 in good health. Some clones in this sample may be carry-over from other donors' samples.

The chain uses TRBV25-1 and TRBJ2-1; 9 bases agree with TRBD2. The CDR3 covers 15 residues. Germline V gene sequence: CDR1 MGHDK, CDR2 SYGVNS. Unmatched junction bases numbered 15, after V lost 10 bases and J lost 8 bases. In DNA form, the CDR3 reads TGTGCCACCCGAGGGGTGCGGGAGGGTAGCTATGAGCAGTTCTTC. Its protein is CATRGVREGSYEQFF.

The V and J genes are TRBV9 and TRBJ2-1; 8 bases map to TRBD2. V lost 3 bases to trimming and J lost 6 bases; unmatched junction nucleotides: 8. This CDR3 spans 15 amino acids. Germline loops: CDR1 SGDLS, CDR2 YYNGEE. CDR3 region: CASSERLARSNEQFF. The CDR3 nucleotides are TGTGCCAGCAGCGAGCGACTAGCGAGGAGCAATGAGCAGTTCTTC.

In its sample, this clone was seen once. The gene calls are TRBV18 and TRBJ2-2; TRBD1 aligns across 7 bases. V lost 5 bases to trimming and J lost 2 bases; unmatched junction nucleotides: 5. The germline V gene has CDR1 KGHSH and CDR2 LQKENI. The CDR3 extends over 15 amino acids. CDR3 protein: CASSSGTENTGELFF. The DNA of the CDR3 is TGTGCCAGCTCATCCGGGACAGAAAACACCGGGGAGCTGTTTTTT.

The V gene is TRBV4-2, the J gene TRBJ2-7; 8 bases map to TRBD1. V shed 4 bases, J shed 0 bases, and the junction held 17 bases outside the gene matches. Germline-derived CDR1 and CDR2 are LGHNA and YNFKEQ. The CDR3 runs to 19 residues. This CDR3 reads CASSLLRGQGAIPSYEQYF. The CDR3 DNA reads TGTGCCAGCAGCCTCCTGCGGGGCCAGGGGGCCATTCCCTCCTACGAGCAGTACTTC.

The chain combines TRBV28 with TRBJ2-1, with unresolved D. CDR3 length equals 13 residues. The germline V gene has CDR1 MDHEN and CDR2 SYDVKM. V was trimmed by 5 bases and J by 4 bases, leaving 9 bases between them. CDR3 sequence (DNA): TGTGCCAGCAGTCCCCCCGGTTACAATGAGCAGTTCTTC. It codes for CASSPPGYNEQFF.

The J gene is TRBJ2-3, the V gene TRBV9; TRBD1 matches 11 bases. V lost 6 bases to trimming and J lost 2 bases; unmatched junction nucleotides: 11. In germline, CDR1 is SGDLS, CDR2 YYNGEE. The CDR3 loop spans 17 amino acids. In DNA, the CDR3 is TGTGCCAGCAACCCCTCGGGGACAGGGGGTGCCACAGATACGCAGTATTTT. Its protein is CASNPSGTGGATDTQYF. Full variable domain (missing parts from reference TRBV9 and TRBJ2-3): DSGVTQTPKHLITATGQRVTLRCSPRSGDLSVYWYQQSLDQGLQFLIQYYNGEERAKGNILERFSAQQFPDLHSELNLSSLELGDSALYFCASNPSGTGGATDTQYFGPGTRLTVL.